This TCR beta chain was profiled in a study of CD4 T cells in relation to SARS-CoV-2 and coronaviruses. The CDR3 is made up of 13 amino acids. Trimming removed 5 bases from V and 0 bases from J, with 8 bases in between. Assay used: immunoSEQ multiplex PCR; TCRdb lists only in-frame clones, some missing. This sample yields tens of thousands of clones, of which 73% are seen a single time; more than 15% belongs to the top ten. On this clone: Its antigen is as yet unknown.

The unexposed donors gave CD4+ T cells in about 2011-2018, prior to COVID-19. CD4+ T cells were isolated from the cells after roughly 11 days of culture. The receptor was isolated from a human donor in good health. Sequencing input: CD4+ T cells from PBMCs, cultured in vitro. The gene calls are TRBV12-3 or TRBV12-4 and TRBJ2-7, with D uncertain. This CDR3 is CASSPQSSYEQYF. CDR3 sequence (DNA): TGTGCCAGCAGTCCACAGAGCTCCTACGAGCAGTACTTC.